The 21 T cell receptor beta chains below were found in one sample sequenced in a study of cytomegalovirus exposure and HLA in healthy donors. PCR used 60 Vbeta primers and 13 Jbeta primers. Measured with immunoSEQ multiplex PCR; TCRdb has only the in-frame clones, and not every one. The top ten hold over 1.1% of the sample, which has more than 150,000 clones, around 80% seen once. The sample was PBMCs. Source of these receptors: a man younger than 35 in good health and CMV-seronegative.

This CDR3 reads CASSLISVDTEAFF. In DNA form, the CDR3 reads TGCGCCAGCAGCTTAATTAGCGTGGACACTGAAGCTTTCTTT. The chain uses TRBV5-1 and TRBJ1-1; D is undetermined. The CDR3 totals 14 residues. The V gene lost 2 bases and the J gene lost 3 bases, with 11 bases spanning the gap. Germline V lookup: CDR1 SGHRS, CDR2 YFSETQ.

The V gene is TRBV19, the J gene TRBJ2-1, with a tentative D call TRBD1 (5 bases). Trimming took off 6 bases at V and 5 bases at J, with 20 bases between the two ends. Germline V gene sequence: CDR1 LNHDA, CDR2 SQIVND (reference sequence). CDR3 length: 16 amino acids. CDR3 region: CASSPMGVLGHNEQFF. CDR3 sequence (DNA): TGTGCCAGTAGCCCCATGGGCGTTTTGGGGCACAATGAGCAGTTCTTC.

This clone was counted a few times. V is TRBV30 and J is TRBJ2-7; no firm D call. CDR3 length: 14 amino acids. Germline lookup yields CDR1 GTSNPN and CDR2 SVGIG (reference sequence). The V end lost 4 bases, the J end lost 0 bases, and 13 bases lay between the germline ends. CDR3 region: CAWTRQTSSYEQYF. The CDR3 nucleotides are TGTGCCTGGACGAGGCAGACGAGCTCCTACGAGCAGTACTTC.

V is TRBV15 and J is TRBJ1-1, with D unclear. This CDR3 is 14 amino acids long. V shed 0 bases and J shed 5 bases, with 10 bases lying between them. The V gene's germline CDR1 is LNHNV and CDR2 YYDKDF (reference sequence). The CDR3 here is CATSRDSGLTEAFF. The DNA for the CDR3 is TGTGCCACCAGCAGAGATTCGGGGTTGACTGAAGCTTTCTTT. Filled out from reference TRBV15 and TRBJ1-1, the complete variable domain reads DAMVIQNPRYQVTQFGKPVTLSCSQTLNHNVMYWYQQKSSQAPKLLFHYYDKDFNNEADTPDNFQSRRPNTSFCFLDIRSPGLGDTAMYLCATSRDSGLTEAFFGQGTRLTVV.

This chain links TRBV28 with TRBJ1-2, with TRBD1 matching 8 bases. CDR1 and CDR2 (germline): MDHEN, SYDVKM. Unmatched junction bases numbered 23, after V lost 6 bases and J lost 8 bases. The CDR3 extends over 18 amino acids. CDR3 region: CASRRTARTGISGRGYTF. The CDR3 region has the DNA TGTGCCAGCAGGCGGACAGCGAGGACAGGGATCTCGGGTCGGGGCTACACCTTC.

The J gene is TRBJ2-5, the V gene TRBV7-6; D remains unclear. The CDR3 is 14 amino acids. Per germline, CDR1 SGHVS and CDR2 FNYEAQ. Trimming took 2 bases from V and 1 from J, leaving 8 bases between them. The CDR3 nucleotides are TGTGCCAGCAGCTTATTTACACCCCAAGAGACCCAGTACTTC. This gives the protein CASSLFTPQETQYF.

This chain connects TRBV11-3 to TRBJ2-7; 10 bases line up with TRBD1. The CDR3 is 15 amino acids. Germline V gene data show CDR1 as SGHNT and CDR2 as YENEEA. The V and J ends lost 3 bases and 5 bases, in that order; junction bases with no gene match: 7. CDR3 residues: CASSFSGTGVDEQYF. CDR3 bases: TGTGCCAGCAGCTTTTCCGGGACAGGGGTGGACGAGCAGTACTTC.

J is TRBJ2-7 and V is TRBV6-6; D remains unclear. Per germline, CDR1 MNHNY and CDR2 SVGAGI (reference sequence). V was cut by 1 base and J by 2 bases, with 15 bases left in between. The CDR3 covers 16 residues. The CDR3 protein is CASSYFSGGVPYEQYF. The CDR3 region has the DNA TGTGCCAGCAGTTACTTCTCCGGCGGTGTGCCCTACGAGCAGTACTTC.

The chain couples TRBV7-9 to TRBJ2-2, with D perhaps TRBD1 (6 bases). CDR1 is SEHNR and CDR2 is FQNEAQ in the germline V gene (reference sequence). V was cut by 5 bases and J by 1 base, with 14 bases left in between. The CDR3 length is 16 residues. The CDR3 DNA reads TGTGCCAGCAGCCCCGGTCTGGGACAGAACACCGGGGAGCTGTTTTTT. It specifies CASSPGLGQNTGELFF.

This rearrangement joins TRBV14 to TRBJ2-2; 7 nucleotides align to TRBD2. CDR1 and CDR2 from the germline V gene are SGHDN and FVKESK. The CDR3 spans 15 residues. The V gene end was trimmed by 1 base and the J gene end by 1 base; junction bases not matched to a gene: 0. CDR3 DNA: TGTGCCAGCAGCCAAGCGGGGGGGAACACCGGGGAGCTGTTTTTT. Its translation: CASSQAGGNTGELFF.

This clone was detected only once. This chain connects TRBV30 to TRBJ1-3; D not resolved. The CDR3 covers 16 residues. Germline values: CDR1 GTSNPN, CDR2 SVGIG (reference sequence). Deletions cut 1 base from V and 0 bases from J, with 13 bases between. This chain's CDR3 is CAWSAGKMSSGNTIYF. CDR3 nucleotide sequence: TGTGCCTGGAGTGCAGGCAAGATGAGCTCTGGAAACACCATATATTTT.

This clone has just one count. The chain couples TRBV6-6 to TRBJ2-7, with 7 bases fitting TRBD2. CDR3 size: 11 residues. Per the germline V gene, CDR1 is MNHNY and CDR2 is SVGAGI (reference sequence). Unmatched junction bases numbered 1, after V lost 11 bases and J lost 0 bases. DNA of the CDR3: TGTGCCGGCGGGAGCTCCTACGAGCAGTACTTC. This gives the protein CAGGSSYEQYF.

This clone has just one count. This rearrangement joins TRBV21-1 to TRBJ1-1; the table's D call of TRBD1 was not tested on the DNA. TRBV21-1 is labeled a pseudogene. The CDR3 covers 16 residues. The CDR3, as DNA: TGTGCCAGCAGCAAAGTCCTGGAAGGGGGAGAGACTGAAGCTTTCTTT. Protein product: CASSKVLEGGETEAFF.

The genes are TRBV7-9 and TRBJ1-1, with D maybe TRBD1 (6 bases). Germline CDR1 SEHNR, CDR2 FQNEAQ (reference sequence). This CDR3 spans 15 amino acids. Between the trimmed V and J ends, which lost 1 base and 4 bases, there was a span of 13 bases. CDR3 in DNA: TGTGCCAGCAGCTTAGGTTCAGGGGCGGGCACTGAAGCTTTCTTT. It yields the protein CASSLGSGAGTEAFF. The variable domain in full, completed from reference TRBV7-9 and TRBJ1-1, reads DTGVSQNPRHKITKRGQNVTFRCDPISEHNRLYWYRQTLGQGPEFLTYFQNEAQLEKSRLLSDRFSAERPKGSFSTLEIQRTEQGDSAMYLCASSLGSGAGTEAFFGQGTRLTVV.

This rearrangement joins TRBV2 to TRBJ2-3; 7 positions match TRBD2. This CDR3 has 14 residues. V shed 1 base, J shed 7 bases, and the junction held 5 bases outside the gene matches. CDR1 and CDR2 (germline): SNHLY, FYNNEI. The CDR3 is CASSEGGGLNTQYF. The DNA for the CDR3 is TGTGCCAGCAGTGAAGGGGGAGGGCTGAATACGCAGTATTTT.

The V call is TRBV6-5, the J call TRBJ1-2; 10 nucleotides line up with TRBD1. The CDR3 runs to 15 residues. V trimming: 6 bases; J trimming: 4 bases; junction bases outside the gene matches: 8. Germline CDR1 is MNHEY and CDR2 is SVGAGI. Here the CDR3 reads CASSPGTGAFYGYTF. CDR3 nucleotide sequence: TGTGCCAGCAGCCCCGGGACAGGGGCCTTCTATGGCTACACCTTC.

This chain's CDR3 is CASSEGAVSSYEQYF. CDR3 nucleotides: TGTGCCAGCAGTGAGGGGGCCGTGAGCTCCTACGAGCAGTACTTC. The chain recombines TRBV25-1 with TRBJ2-7; D is perhaps TRBD1 (6 bases). The CDR3 has 15 residues. Germline assignment: CDR1 MGHDK and CDR2 SYGVNS. Trimming stripped 3 bases from V and 0 bases from J, with 12 bases between.

The rearrangement joins TRBV28 to TRBJ1-1; the D gene is possibly TRBD1 (5 bases). Germline values: CDR1 MDHEN, CDR2 SYDVKM. V gave up 6 bases and J gave up 5 bases, with 13 bases separating them. The CDR3 is 13 residues long. The CDR3, as DNA: TGTGCCAGCAGACCTCCTCGACAGACTGAAGCTTTCTTT. Protein sequence: CASRPPRQTEAFF.

This clone has only a few counts. This chain joins TRBV15 and TRBJ2-3; perhaps TRBD2 as D (6 bases). The CDR3 has 15 amino acids. Per germline, CDR1 LNHNV and CDR2 YYDKDF (reference sequence). V was shortened by 1 base and J by 8 bases, with 16 bases between the two germline ends. For the CDR3, the DNA is TGTGCCACCAGCAGAGGGTCGCCCCCCGGGGGTACGCAGTATTTT. Its protein product is CATSRGSPPGGTQYF. Full variable domain (rest looked up from reference TRBV15 and TRBJ2-3): DAMVIQNPRYQVTQFGKPVTLSCSQTLNHNVMYWYQQKSSQAPKLLFHYYDKDFNNEADTPDNFQSRRPNTSFCFLDIRSPGLGDTAMYLCATSRGSPPGGTQYFGPGTRLTVL.

The gene calls are TRBV7-3 and TRBJ1-1, with 8 positions matching TRBD1. Germline CDR1 is SGHTA and CDR2 is FQGTGA. The CDR3 sequence is 16 residues long. The V and J ends lost 0 bases and 0 bases, in that order; junction bases with no gene match: 3. CDR3 region: CASSLTARGLNTEAFF. The CDR3 nucleotides read TGTGCCAGCAGCTTAACGGCCAGGGGGCTGAACACTGAAGCTTTCTTT.

This clone showed up just once. This sequence joins TRBV7-6 and TRBJ1-4; D might be TRBD1 (5 bases). The CDR3 is made up of 15 amino acids. With 4 bases removed from V and 4 bases from J, the gap between germline ends came to 13 bases. CDR1 is SGHVS and CDR2 is FNYEAQ in the germline V gene. The CDR3, as DNA: TGTGCCAGCAGCTCCATGCAGGGAATTAATGAAAAACTGTTTTTT. This translates into CASSSMQGINEKLFF.